Below, 31 T cell receptor beta chains from the same sample are listed, as sequenced in a study of CD8 T cells in Susac syndrome. Reverse transcription of roughly 0.5 to 1 ug RNA was carried out with random hexamers. MiXCR, applied by TCRdb to the immunoSEQ multiplex PCR reads, yields one record per CDR3 protein. The sample yields roughly 120,000 distinct CDR3 sequences, approximately 93% seen once. Sequenced input: CD8+ T cells from PBMCs. The receptors shown here come from a human donor with multiple sclerosis.

CDR3 amino acids: CSVEDRSSGSEDTQYF. CDR3 sequence (DNA): TGCAGCGTTGAAGATCGAAGTAGCGGGAGTGAAGATACGCAGTATTTT. The chain has TRBV29-1 and TRBJ2-3; 9 nucleotides align to TRBD2. This CDR3 is built from 16 residues. Trimming at V came to 0 bases and at J to 5 bases, leaving 9 bases not matched to a gene. Germline CDR1 SQVTM, CDR2 ANQGSEA.

This sequence joins TRBV29-1 and TRBJ2-7; no definite D call. Germline V gives CDR1 SQVTM, CDR2 ANQGSEA. The length of the CDR3 is 13 residues. Trimming left V 5 bases short and J 6 bases short, with 17 bases between. This CDR3 is CSVFGPRLIEQYF. The CDR3 bases are TGCAGCGTTTTCGGACCGCGGTTAATCGAGCAGTACTTC.

V is TRBV12-3 or TRBV12-4 and J is TRBJ2-7, with 11 bases identical to TRBD1. The trim removed 6 bases at V and 2 bases at J, leaving 6 bases unmatched. There are 15 residues in the CDR3. CDR3 in amino acids: CASSSGTGGPYEQYF. Written as DNA, the CDR3 is TGTGCCAGCAGCTCTGGGACAGGGGGTCCCTACGAGCAGTACTTC.

The chain links TRBV2 to TRBJ2-1, with 7 bases fitting TRBD1. Germline V lookup: CDR1 SNHLY, CDR2 FYNNEI. CDR3 size: 14 residues. Trimming cost V 6 bases and J 5 bases; bases outside gene matches: 7. The CDR3 region is CASSPGGRDNEQFF. The CDR3 DNA reads TGTGCCAGCAGCCCAGGGGGACGAGACAATGAGCAGTTCTTC.

V gene TRBV6-2 or TRBV6-3 combines with J gene TRBJ2-7, with 9 bases fitting TRBD2. Germline-derived CDR1 and CDR2 are MNHEY and SVGEGT. CDR3 length equals 19 residues. V shed 0 bases and J 3 bases; nucleotides not matched to a gene: 15. CDR3 residues: CASSYSSEGVAGAFYEQYV. The CDR3 region has the DNA TGTGCCAGCAGTTACTCGAGCGAAGGGGTAGCGGGAGCCTTCTACGAGCAGTACGTC.

V usage is TRBV5-6 and J usage is TRBJ1-3; D possibly corresponds to TRBD1 (5 bases). The ends were cut back, 4 bases at V and 8 bases at J, with 13 bases in the middle. The CDR3 extends over 13 amino acids. Germline V lookup: CDR1 SGHDT, CDR2 YYEEEE. The CDR3 protein is CASSDGTPYTIYF. The CDR3 DNA sequence: TGTGCCAGCAGCGACGGGACCCCCTACACCATATATTTT.

The chain has TRBV10-3 and TRBJ2-3; 7 bases line up with TRBD2. V shed 4 bases and J 0 bases; nucleotides not matched to a gene: 4. The CDR3 runs to 15 residues. Germline-derived CDR1 and CDR2 are ENHRY and SYGVKD. DNA for the CDR3: TGTGCCATCAGTGGAGGCGGGAGTAGCACAGATACGCAGTATTTT. It specifies CAISGGGSSTDTQYF.

This clonotype has just a few counts. This sequence joins TRBV28 and TRBJ2-7, with unresolved D. The CDR3 extends over 16 amino acids. The germline V and J ends were trimmed by 1 base and 0 bases, with 13 bases remaining between them. Germline assignment: CDR1 MDHEN and CDR2 SYDVKM. The chain's CDR3 is CASSLSHIVISYEQYF. The CDR3 DNA reads as TGTGCCAGCAGTTTATCCCATATTGTTATCTCCTACGAGCAGTACTTC.

The chain uses TRBV7-9 and TRBJ1-1; 7 bases map to TRBD1. The ends lost 0 bases at V and 5 bases at J; junction bases unmatched: 6. CDR3 size: 15 residues. The germline CDR1 and CDR2 sequences are SEHNR and FQNEAQ (reference sequence). CDR3 nucleotide sequence: TGTGCCAGCAGCTTAGCGAGGTCACAGGGGACTGAAGCTTTCTTT. Protein sequence: CASSLARSQGTEAFF.

The chain links TRBV12-3 or TRBV12-4 to TRBJ2-1; 8 positions agree with TRBD2. The junction had 5 bases not matched to a gene; V was cut back by 1 base and J by 6 bases. The CDR3 extends over 15 amino acids. CDR3 DNA sequence: TGTGCCAGCAGTTTAGTTGCGGGAGGAATCAATGAGCAGTTCTTC. Translated: CASSLVAGGINEQFF.

The chain links TRBV6-2 or TRBV6-3 to TRBJ1-1, with unresolved D. CDR3 length equals 12 residues. Germline V gene lookup returns CDR1 MNHEY and CDR2 SVGEGT. Between the trimmed V and J ends, which lost 5 bases and 4 bases, there was a span of 8 bases. CDR3 protein: CASSLRGTEAFF. In nucleotides, the CDR3 is TGTGCCAGCAGTCTACGAGGCACTGAAGCTTTCTTT.

The chain carries TRBV13 and TRBJ2-7, with D hard to call. Trimming cost V 1 base and J 2 bases, with 6 bases left between them. This CDR3 is 13 amino acids long. Germline V lookup: CDR1 PRHDT, CDR2 FYEKMQ (reference sequence). CDR3 protein: CASSLVSAYEQYF. The CDR3 region has the DNA TGTGCCAGCAGCTTAGTGTCCGCCTACGAGCAGTACTTC. The variable domain in full, with the rest retrieved from reference TRBV13 and TRBJ2-7, is AAGVIQSPRHLIKEKRETATLKCYPIPRHDTVYWYQQGPGQDPQFLISFYEKMQSDKGSIPDRFSAQQFSDYHSELNMSSLELGDSALYFCASSLVSAYEQYFGPGTRLTVT.

J is TRBJ1-4 and V is TRBV29-1; the match to TRBD1 covers 9 bases. This CDR3 is 15 amino acids long. The germline V gene has CDR1 SQVTM and CDR2 ANQGSEA. V was pared by 4 bases and J by 9 bases, with 12 bases of the junction left unmatched. CDR3 coding DNA: TGCAGCGTTGTAGGGGGGACAGGGACGACGCAAAAACTGTTTTTT. It codes for CSVVGGTGTTQKLFF.

This chain joins TRBV10-2 and TRBJ1-1; TRBD1 matches 7 bases. CDR3 length: 14 residues. CDR1 WSHSY and CDR2 SAAADI come from the germline V gene. The V segment lost 9 bases and the J segment 2 bases; nucleotides outside the gene matches: 9. CDR3 protein: CARITGESNTEAFF. DNA for the CDR3: TGCGCCAGGATAACAGGGGAATCTAACACTGAAGCTTTCTTT.

This chain links TRBV15 with TRBJ1-3; TRBD1 matches 9 bases. CDR1 is LNHNV, CDR2 YYDKDF, per germline (reference sequence). The V segment lost 3 bases and the J segment 4 bases; nucleotides outside the gene matches: 4. This CDR3 contains 15 residues. The DNA of the CDR3 is TGTGCCACCAGCAGTACAGGGGGCTCGGGAAACACCATATATTTT. It yields the protein CATSSTGGSGNTIYF.

The chain couples TRBV5-1 to TRBJ2-6, with D maybe TRBD1 (6 bases). The CDR3 is 19 amino acids. Between the trimmed V and J ends, which lost 4 bases and 0 bases, there was a span of 20 bases. Germline lookup yields CDR1 SGHRS and CDR2 YFSETQ. The CDR3 DNA sequence: TGCGCCAGCAGCCTACCCCGGGACACCGACCTCTCTGGGGCCAACGTCCTGACTTTC. Protein sequence: CASSLPRDTDLSGANVLTF.

The chain carries TRBV29-1 and TRBJ1-1; D gene uncertain. Trimming removed 7 bases from V and 7 bases from J, with 10 bases in between. There are 10 residues in the CDR3. Germline CDR1 SQVTM, CDR2 ANQGSEA. The CDR3 sequence: CSAETGEAFF. The DNA of the CDR3 is TGCAGCGCTGAGACCGGTGAAGCTTTCTTT. Full variable domain (missing parts from reference TRBV29-1 and TRBJ1-1): SAVISQKPSRDICQRGTSLTIQCQVDSQVTMMFWYRQQPGQSLTLIATANQGSEATYESGFVIDKFPISRPNLTFSTLTVSNMSPEDSSIYLCSAETGEAFFGQGTRLTVV.

The chain combines TRBV27 with TRBJ2-1; no clear D. There are 16 residues in the CDR3. Germline CDR1 and CDR2: MNHEY and SMNVEV (reference sequence). The germline V and J ends were trimmed by 1 base and 9 bases, with 19 bases remaining between them. The chain's CDR3 is CASSLFAGADGFEQFF. The CDR3 DNA reads TGTGCCAGCAGTTTATTTGCTGGAGCTGACGGGTTTGAGCAGTTCTTC.

CDR3: CASRGDGWSPGELFF. The CDR3 DNA reads as TGTGCCAGCAGGGGAGATGGCTGGAGTCCCGGGGAGCTGTTTTTT. The chain couples TRBV12-3 or TRBV12-4 to TRBJ2-2; D is perhaps TRBD2 (5 bases). This CDR3 has 15 residues. V shed 6 bases and J shed 6 bases, with 17 bases lying between them.

V is TRBV7-9 and J is TRBJ1-1; D remains unclear. Per germline, CDR1 SEHNR and CDR2 FQNEAQ (reference sequence). The CDR3 runs to 12 residues. With 4 bases removed from V and 7 bases from J, the gap between germline ends came to 10 bases. Here the CDR3 reads CASSSRLGEAFF. CDR3 DNA: TGTGCCAGCAGCTCCCGCCTGGGTGAAGCTTTCTTT.

This chain joins TRBV4-1 and TRBJ1-1; D is uncertain. The CDR3 spans 19 residues. V was clipped by 3 bases and J by 3 bases, with 26 bases between them. Germline CDR1 is MGHRA and CDR2 is YSYEKL. The CDR3 nucleotides read TGCGCCAGCAGCCACAGATTACCGCTCGCGGAACAGAGAGACACTGAAGCTTTCTTT. This encodes CASSHRLPLAEQRDTEAFF.

The chain employs TRBV7-2 and TRBJ2-3, with 12 nucleotides matching TRBD2. Losses at the gene ends were 5 bases for V and 0 bases for J; bases not matched to a gene: 6. Germline-derived CDR1 and CDR2 are SGHTA and FQGNSA. This CDR3 is 17 amino acids long. CDR3 nucleotides: TGTGCCAGCAGCCTGACCGGACTAGCGGGAAGCACAGATACGCAGTATTTT. This translates into CASSLTGLAGSTDTQYF. The variable domain in full, completed from reference TRBV7-2 and TRBJ2-3, reads GAGVSQSPSNKVTEKGKDVELRCDPISGHTALYWYRQSLGQGLEFLIYFQGNSAPDKSGLPSDRFSAERTGGSVSTLTIQRTQQEDSAVYLCASSLTGLAGSTDTQYFGPGTRLTVL.

The chain combines TRBV9 with TRBJ1-1; the D gene is possibly TRBD1 (5 bases). This CDR3 is 16 amino acids long. V was trimmed by 2 bases and J by 1 base, leaving 15 bases between them. Germline V gene lookup returns CDR1 SGDLS and CDR2 YYNGEE. The DNA for the CDR3 is TGTGCCAGCAGCGTCTCCCAGGGCCAGGGGAACACTGAAGCTTTCTTT. It yields the protein CASSVSQGQGNTEAFF.

The chain recombines TRBV12-3 or TRBV12-4 with TRBJ2-3; TRBD1 agrees at 8 bases. This CDR3 is built from 15 residues. J lost 6 bases, V lost 3 bases, and 8 bases had no gene match. The CDR3 sequence: CASSFRDRPLDTQYF. The CDR3 DNA reads as TGTGCCAGCAGTTTTCGGGACAGGCCTCTGGATACGCAGTATTTT.

The rearrangement links TRBV27 to TRBJ2-7; 7 nucleotides align to TRBD1. Germline CDR1 MNHEY, CDR2 SMNVEV (reference sequence). J was trimmed by 5 bases and V by 5 bases; bases with no gene match: 9. The CDR3 runs to 14 residues. The CDR3 sequence is CASSHRQGPHEQYF. The CDR3 region has the DNA TGTGCCAGCAGTCACCGACAGGGTCCACACGAGCAGTACTTC.

The CDR3 sequence: CASSPRSLNTEAFF. CDR3 nucleotides: TGTGCCAGCAGCCCCCGGAGCCTGAACACTGAAGCTTTCTTT. The gene calls are TRBV13 and TRBJ1-1; D gene ambiguous. Per germline, CDR1 PRHDT and CDR2 FYEKMQ (reference sequence). The ends were cut back, 5 bases at V and 0 bases at J, with 10 bases in the middle. This CDR3 has 14 residues.

This clonotype was counted a single time. J is TRBJ2-2 and V is TRBV2; 11 bases fit TRBD1. Germline CDR1 is SNHLY and CDR2 is FYNNEI. J lost 6 bases, V lost 6 bases, and 6 bases had no gene match. This CDR3 has 15 residues. The CDR3 bases are TGTGCCAGCAGAGCCGGGACAGGGGGTGCCGGGGAGCTGTTTTTT. Its translation is CASRAGTGGAGELFF. The complete variable domain, with remaining parts taken from reference TRBV2 and TRBJ2-2, reads EPEVTQTPSHQVTQMGQEVILRCVPISNHLYFYWYRQILGQKVEFLVSFYNNEISEKSEIFDDQFSVERPDGSNFTLKIRSTKLEDSAMYFCASRAGTGGAGELFFGEGSRLTVL.

V gene TRBV29-1 combines with J gene TRBJ2-1, with D perhaps matching TRBD1 (6 bases). CDR1 SQVTM and CDR2 ANQGSEA come from the germline V gene. The CDR3 has 17 amino acids. Between the trimmed V and J ends, which lost 4 bases and 0 bases, there was a span of 19 bases. CDR3 coding DNA: TGCAGCGTTGGCCCTACCTGGCAGGACAGCTCCTACAATGAGCAGTTCTTC. This codes for CSVGPTWQDSSYNEQFF.

V usage is TRBV6-5 and J usage is TRBJ2-2; D gene ambiguous. Germline CDR1 is MNHEY and CDR2 is SVGAGI. The CDR3 has 15 residues. The ends were cut back, 0 bases at V and 0 bases at J, with 5 bases in the middle. The CDR3 coding sequence is TGTGCCAGCAGTTACTCCCGAACGAACACCGGGGAGCTGTTTTTT. It specifies CASSYSRTNTGELFF.

The chain has TRBV19 and TRBJ1-1; D is uncertain. Germline V gene sequence: CDR1 LNHDA, CDR2 SQIVND (reference sequence). CDR3 length: 15 residues. V gave up 5 bases and J gave up 5 bases, with 18 bases separating them. CDR3 sequence: CASSLIFYERTEAFF. For the CDR3, the DNA is TGTGCCAGTAGTCTGATATTTTATGAGCGGACTGAAGCTTTCTTT.

The gene calls are TRBV7-8 and TRBJ1-5; TRBD1 is a possible D gene (6 bases). Germline values: CDR1 SGHVS, CDR2 FQNEAQ. V lost 0 bases and J lost 0, with 9 bases in between. The CDR3 is 16 residues long. The CDR3, as DNA: TGTGCCAGCAGCTTAGCCGGGGGGGCTAGCAATCAGCCCCAGCATTTT. Its protein is CASSLAGGASNQPQHF.